This is a list of T cell receptor beta chains from one sample in a study of blood T cell repertoires in COVID-19. Here immunoSEQ multiplex PCR was the method, and the copy in TCRdb shows in-frame clones only, minus some. The sample lists over 100,000 clones; 88% were seen once. Material: peripheral blood. The origin of the receptors is a man aged 50 to 60 with acute or convalescent COVID-19. Both conserved end residues are trimmed from each CDR3.

TRBV11-2,TRBJ2-2,ATRGLNSGELF
TRBV28,TRBJ1-1,ASSLGARGNTEAF
TRBV2,TRBJ1-3,ASSDQGRGGNTIY
TRBV10-1,TRBJ2-2,ASSRTVTGELF
TRBV19,TRBJ2-3,ASSMSSGNTDTQY
TRBV28,TRBJ2-2,ASSRTSGIGELF
TRBV20-1,TRBJ2-1,SASLTGGLNNEQF
TRBV5-1,TRBJ1-1,ASSLWGDNTEAF
TRBV9,TRBJ1-1,ASSVGIAISRTEAF
TRBV6-6,TRBJ1-4,ASTMAGTEV
TRBV11-3,TRBJ2-2,ASSPTGGTRGELF
TRBV18,TRBJ2-7,ASSAGQTYYEQY
TRBV14,TRBJ1-6,ASSQGQGANSPLH
TRBV5-1,TRBJ1-1,ASSWQGAPNTEAF
TRBV29-1,TRBJ1-2,SVGGSGGYTYGYT
TRBV18,TRBJ1-4,ASSPRSPTTNEKLF
TRBV28,TRBJ1-2,ASSFRTGFQKHYGYT
TRBV4-1,TRBJ1-1,ASSQARMNTEAF
TRBV3-1/TRBV3-2,TRBJ2-7,ASSLSGGFSYEQY
TRBV11-2,TRBJ2-2,ASSSLARLGPNTGELF
TRBV9,TRBJ2-2,ASSVWGRNTGELF
TRBV4-1,TRBJ1-5,ASSPGGGGDQPQH
TRBV6-5,TRBJ1-5,ASSSTQRQPQH
TRBV15,TRBJ2-7,ATSRSATGGKREQY
TRBV30,TRBJ2-1,AWSALSGEQF
TRBV12-3/TRBV12-4,TRBJ1-5,ASETGGNQPQH
TRBV19,TRBJ1-1,ASSPRTGGGTEAF
TRBV5-1,TRBJ1-5,ASSLGFGQGNQPQH
TRBV6-5,TRBJ2-1,ASRLTRDNEQF
TRBV18,TRBJ1-2,ASSPSLSGGGYGYT
TRBV18,TRBJ2-2,ASSPPGTGNTGELF
TRBV5-1,TRBJ1-1,ASSFGTGAPEAF
TRBV7-3,TRBJ2-1,ASSPLGGRYNEQF
TRBV12-5,TRBJ1-1,ASGTGQGKTEAF
TRBV27,TRBJ1-4,ASKESLGKLF
TRBV19,TRBJ2-1,ASSHPGGRWDEQF
TRBV2,TRBJ2-3,ASSEDRGPSTDTQY
TRBV6-1,TRBJ1-2,ASSPRTPGIYGYT
TRBV18,TRBJ1-2,ASSPRRGESAHYGYT
TRBV5-4,TRBJ2-2,ASSLDFVLGTSIAGELF
TRBV27,TRBJ1-2,ASSLSAEVQGYT
TRBV24-1,TRBJ2-3,ATSDLIGQARDTQY
TRBV2,TRBJ2-2,ASSEGRESGGELF
TRBV30,TRBJ1-1,AWRVFGNTEAF
TRBV5-6,TRBJ2-1,ASTLTIPNEQF
TRBV2,TRBJ2-1,ASGHRSSYNEQF
TRBV4-1,TRBJ1-1,ASSPYQLHGSSNTEAF
TRBV6-4,TRBJ2-3,ASSPGTTGEDTQY
TRBV2,TRBJ2-3,ASSPWSSGSSVDTQY
TRBV29-1,TRBJ1-3,SVATVPRGNTIY
TRBV2,TRBJ1-2,ASTPQGRFGYT
TRBV10-3,TRBJ1-1,AIRVGQKNTEAF
TRBV5-1,TRBJ1-6,ASSLVGEDSPLH
TRBV19,TRBJ2-7,ASSTLIQSYEQY
TRBV19,TRBJ2-3,ASSIVSGVQSYTDTQY
TRBV14,TRBJ2-1,ASSYGLAGFYNEQF
TRBV5-1,TRBJ1-2,ASSPTGLAYGYT
TRBV3-1/TRBV3-2,TRBJ1-5,ASSPQPSFNQPQH
TRBV29-1,TRBJ1-1,SVNRDHTEAF
TRBV10-2,TRBJ1-1,ASSAPGEALDGSVLGVNTEAF